This entry concerns a single T cell receptor (beta chain). This clonotype has ten or more counts. The specificity of this receptor is unknown. No base quality values were provided; no much bigger clone lies one nucleotide off. This sample was taken from a study of T cells after yellow fever vaccination (dated by TCRdb to the late 2010s). For the wider study: The SMART-Seq v4 Ultra Low Input RNA kit was used to prepare libraries from fractions with low cell numbers. Bulk PBMC replicates and cell subsets were isolated from blood drawn at multiple timepoints before and after both primary and secondary immunization. The cohort comprised two healthy male donors, one aged 18 to 29 and one aged 30 to 40 years. To follow T-cell clones before and after both primary and booster YFV17D yellow fever vaccination, bulk TCR alpha and beta repertoires underwent longitudinal sequencing. The investigation overall reported the following: Computational filtering was needed because FACS-sorted repertoires could contain abundant contaminating clonotypes from the bulk population. After the booster, most of the clones that had expanded following primary vaccination were detected again (96% of CD4 and 85% to 90% of CD8), which suggests that memory was broadly maintained. Only a couple of donors were included in the study, so the extent to which the findings can be generalized is limited. Compared with the primary T-cell response, the secondary T-cell response was faster but weaker, reaching its peak on day 5 rather than on day 15. A small share of clonotypes occurred in both CD4 and CD8 compartments, likely arising from convergent recombination.

Synthesis of TCR cDNA relied on 5'RACE template switching, a step that introduced a universal primer site along with unique molecular identifiers. Priming for cDNA synthesis came from both the TCR alpha and TCR beta constant segments. Two PCR steps were used to amplify libraries, with sample barcodes and sequencing adapters being added in the second step. Sequencing of the libraries was done on either Illumina HiSeq 2500 (2x100 bp) or NovaSeq (2x150 bp). Processing in the source paper ran as follows. MIGEC handled demultiplexing of reads and collapsing into UMI consensus sequences, while MiXCR performed V(D)J alignment. Vaccine-responding clonotypes were identified with edgeR using replicate PBMC samples, with FDR below 0.01 and a log2 fold change above 5 up to day 15 being required. Each bulk clonotype was labeled CD4 or CD8 based on which sequenced repertoire, CD4 or CD8, contained the clonotype at higher abundance. Clones were called with MiXCR by TCRdb after fastp trimmed the public reads at Q25, and only in-frame beta chains were retained. Here each entry gathers all rows of one CDR3 protein and keeps the most common genes and DNA. TCRdb's processing, not the authors' own work, is the source of the V and J calls. The sample table shows roughly 160,000 distinct CDR3 sequences, and almost 7% are seen once. Clones ranked in the top ten supply approximately 2.5% of the sample.

Based on the germline V gene (reference sequence), the CDR1 and CDR2 sequences are DFQATT and SNEGSKA. Taken from cysteine to phenylalanine, the CDR3 has 13 residues. The entry retains the CDR3 DNA only, 39 bases that are in frame from base 1. V is pared back by 5 bases and J by 4 bases, with 14 bases lying between the germline termini. What the treatment or condition label conveys for this sample: live attenuated yellow fever vaccine strain. A standard Ficoll-Paque protocol was used to isolate PBMCs from peripheral blood. Dynabeads CD4 and CD8 positive selection kits were used to isolate CD4 and CD8 T-cell fractions. TriZol was used to extract RNA from bulk PBMCs, CD4 and CD8 fractions, and dextramer-positive and dextramer-negative fractions.

This sample comprised CD4+ T cells sorted from PBMCs, obtained 4 to 6 days after the first yellow fever vaccination. The TCR was taken from a man in his late teens or twenties who received the YFV17D yellow fever vaccine. Recombination joined TRBV20-1 with TRBJ1-1; the D gene is unclear. The DNA sequence follows: TGCAGTGCTCCCCGTCGGTCTTCCACTGAAGCTTTCTTT. It translates to CSAPRRSSTEAFF.